One and the same sample provided the 29 T cell receptor beta chains below, sequenced in a study of OX40 agonist ivuxolimab in advanced cancers. The assay was immunoSEQ multiplex PCR, and TCRdb's table has in-frame clones only and misses some. The table has under 80,000 clones, around nine tenths seen once; the top ten hold 0.78%. The material sequenced was CD4+ or CD8+ T cells sorted from blood, taken in a trial of the OX40 agonist ivuxolimab. All receptors come from an adult with an advanced solid tumor such as melanoma, head and neck, liver or kidney cancer.

This clone turned up a few times. The V call is TRBV19, the J call TRBJ1-2; D might be TRBD1 (5 bases). Germline values: CDR1 LNHDA, CDR2 SQIVND (reference sequence). V was cut by 3 bases and J by 7 bases, with 18 bases left in between. The CDR3 is made up of 15 amino acids. Written as DNA, the CDR3 is TGTGCCAGTAGTATCGAGGACAAGGGACGTCGTGGCTACACCTTC. It specifies CASSIEDKGRRGYTF. The variable domain in full, completed from reference TRBV19 and TRBJ1-2, reads DGGITQSPKYLFRKEGQNVTLSCEQNLNHDAMYWYRQDPGQGLRLIYYSQIVNDFQKGDIAEGYSVSREKKESFPLTVTSAQKNPTAFYLCASSIEDKGRRGYTFGSGTRLTVV.

The chain uses TRBV5-6 and TRBJ2-7; the D is unclear. The germline CDR1 and CDR2 sequences are SGHDT and YYEEEE. V lost 1 base, J lost 4 bases, and 6 bases lay in between. The CDR3 loop spans 12 amino acids. Here the CDR3 DNA reads TGTGCCAGCAGCTTGAGGGTGTACGAGCAGTACTTC. Translated: CASSLRVYEQYF. The full variable domain, rest sourced from reference TRBV5-6 and TRBJ2-7, is DAGVTQSPTHLIKTRGQQVTLRCSPKSGHDTVSWYQQALGQGPQFIFQYYEEEERQRGNFPDRFSGHQFPNYSSELNVNALLLGDSALYLCASSLRVYEQYFGPGTRLTVT.

J is TRBJ1-1 and V is TRBV5-1, with 8 positions matching TRBD1. V shed 4 bases and J 0 bases; nucleotides not matched to a gene: 2. Per germline, CDR1 SGHRS and CDR2 YFSETQ. The CDR3 is 14 residues long. CDR3 sequence (DNA): TGCGCCAGCAGCGAGGACAGGGTGAACACTGAAGCTTTCTTT. Protein product: CASSEDRVNTEAFF.

CDR3: CASSWGLGGQETQYF. CDR3 bases: TGTGCCAGCAGCTGGGGACTTGGGGGGCAAGAGACCCAGTACTTC. V is TRBV5-6 and J is TRBJ2-5; the D gene is possibly TRBD2 (6 bases). The germline V gene has CDR1 SGHDT and CDR2 YYEEEE. The ends were cut back, 3 bases at V and 2 bases at J, with 14 bases in the middle. The CDR3 is 15 residues long.

J is TRBJ2-5 and V is TRBV5-1, with 10 positions matching TRBD1. J lost 5 bases, V lost 4 bases, and 5 bases had no gene match. Germline CDR1 is SGHRS and CDR2 is YFSETQ. This CDR3 contains 14 residues. For the CDR3, the DNA is TGCGCCAGCAGCCCAACGGACAGGGGGGAGACCCAGTACTTC. Translation gives CASSPTDRGETQYF.

The chain links TRBV5-4 to TRBJ1-4; D is uncertain. The CDR3 runs to 13 residues. V dropped 1 base and J dropped 8 bases, with 9 bases sitting between them. Germline lookup yields CDR1 SGHNT and CDR2 YYREEE (reference sequence). In DNA, the CDR3 is TGTGCCAGCAGCTTGTGGGGTACGGAAAAACTGTTTTTT. This codes for CASSLWGTEKLFF.

This clone was seen a few times. This chain joins TRBV19 and TRBJ1-2; 7 nucleotides match TRBD1. CDR1 LNHDA and CDR2 SQIVND come from the germline V gene (reference sequence). This CDR3 has 15 residues. The V segment lost 4 bases and the J segment 6 bases; nucleotides outside the gene matches: 11. CDR3 DNA: TGTGCCAGTAGTAGGAGACAGGGTTTGAGTGATGGCTACACCTTC. It encodes CASSRRQGLSDGYTF.

V gene TRBV9 combines with J gene TRBJ2-5; 10 bases fit TRBD2. V shed 2 bases and J 5 bases; nucleotides not matched to a gene: 6. Germline CDR1 and CDR2: SGDLS and YYNGEE. The CDR3 covers 15 residues. The CDR3 here is CASSVSGGAAETQYF. DNA for the CDR3: TGTGCCAGCAGCGTGAGCGGGGGGGCGGCGGAGACCCAGTACTTC.

The chain couples TRBV23-1 to TRBJ2-7, with D tentatively TRBD2 (7 bases). TRBV23-1 is identified as an open reading frame with a role that is uncertain. The length of the CDR3 is 14 residues. V shed 0 bases and J shed 5 bases, with 11 bases lying between them. DNA for the CDR3: TGCGCCAGCAGTCAATCGAGGGGGGGGCACGAGCAGTACTTC. It is translated as CASSQSRGGHEQYF.

The chain links TRBV11-2 to TRBJ1-3, with 7 bases fitting TRBD1. From germline, CDR1 is SGHAT and CDR2 FQNNGV. This CDR3 is 12 amino acids long. Trimming removed 1 base from V and 16 bases from J; junction bases left unmatched: 7. The CDR3 DNA is TGTGCCAGCAGCTTAGTGGAGGGGGCAATTTATTTT. The encoded protein is CASSLVEGAIYF.

The rearrangement links TRBV5-6 to TRBJ1-2; D remains ambiguous. Germline CDR1 SGHDT, CDR2 YYEEEE. This CDR3 is built from 16 residues. The V gene lost 4 bases and the J gene lost 0 bases, with 16 bases spanning the gap. The CDR3 DNA reads as TGTGCCAGCAGCACGCGCGGGGTTTCTCCTAACTATGGCTACACCTTC. This gives the protein CASSTRGVSPNYGYTF.

This chain connects TRBV6-6 to TRBJ1-1; no definite D call. The CDR3 length is 14 residues. Per the germline V gene, CDR1 is MNHNY and CDR2 is SVGAGI (reference sequence). Trimming stripped 9 bases from V and 4 bases from J, with 18 bases between. The CDR3 DNA sequence: TGTGCCAGTCGTGGCGGAACTAGAGGCACTGAAGCTTTCTTT. The encoded protein is CASRGGTRGTEAFF.

The chain uses TRBV5-1 and TRBJ1-1, with D unclear. V was pared by 0 bases and J by 5 bases, with 8 bases between. Germline V gives CDR1 SGHRS, CDR2 YFSETQ. This CDR3 has 13 residues. This CDR3 reads CASSLGEGTEAFF. In DNA form, the CDR3 reads TGCGCCAGCAGCTTGGGGGAGGGAACTGAAGCTTTCTTT.

The chain recombines TRBV5-6 with TRBJ2-3; unclear D gene. Trimming removed 4 bases from V and 4 bases from J, with 10 bases in between. The CDR3 covers 13 residues. Germline assignment: CDR1 SGHDT and CDR2 YYEEEE. The CDR3: CASSPSIPDTQYF. The DNA of the CDR3 is TGTGCCAGCAGCCCCTCTATCCCAGATACGCAGTATTTT.

This chain joins TRBV6-1 and TRBJ1-3; D unresolved. Germline CDR1 MNHNS, CDR2 SASEGT. Trimming shortened V by 4 bases and J by 0 bases, and 10 bases separated the two germline ends. This CDR3 comprises 15 residues. The CDR3 DNA sequence: TGTGCCAGCAGTGTGTATAGGACCTCTGGAAACACCATATATTTT. Protein: CASSVYRTSGNTIYF.

The genes are TRBV9 and TRBJ2-1; possibly TRBD2 for D (6 bases). Deletions cut 3 bases from V and 1 base from J, with 11 bases between. The CDR3 loop spans 15 amino acids. Germline loops: CDR1 SGDLS, CDR2 YYNGEE. CDR3 region: CASSGGLRSYNEQFF. The CDR3 DNA reads as TGTGCCAGCAGCGGGGGACTCCGTTCCTACAATGAGCAGTTCTTC.

The chain has TRBV19 and TRBJ2-3; perhaps TRBD2 as D (5 bases). The CDR3 sequence is 15 residues long. V lost 3 bases and J lost 1, with 11 bases in between. Per the germline V gene, CDR1 is LNHDA and CDR2 is SQIVND (reference sequence). CDR3 DNA: TGTGCCAGTAGTATGCGTCGAGCGGGCACAGATACGCAGTATTTT. The encoded protein is CASSMRRAGTDTQYF. Looking up the rest from reference TRBV19 and TRBJ2-3 gives the full variable domain: DGGITQSPKYLFRKEGQNVTLSCEQNLNHDAMYWYRQDPGQGLRLIYYSQIVNDFQKGDIAEGYSVSREKKESFPLTVTSAQKNPTAFYLCASSMRRAGTDTQYFGPGTRLTVL.

The V call is TRBV5-1, the J call TRBJ2-7; 11 positions agree with TRBD1. Germline trimming cut 4 bases from V and 3 bases from J; bases unmatched to any gene: 9. Germline CDR1 and CDR2: SGHRS and YFSETQ. The CDR3 consists of 16 residues. The CDR3 loop reads CASSRRTGGGSYEQYF. The CDR3 DNA sequence: TGCGCCAGCAGCCGCCGGACAGGGGGCGGTAGCTACGAGCAGTACTTC.

The chain has TRBV2 and TRBJ1-3, with D possibly matching TRBD1 (6 bases). The V and J ends lost 4 bases and 4 bases respectively, with 11 bases between them. The CDR3 extends over 14 amino acids. From germline, CDR1 is SNHLY and CDR2 FYNNEI. The CDR3 DNA reads as TGTGCCAGCAGTGTTCAGGGGACGGGAAACACCATATATTTT. This gives the protein CASSVQGTGNTIYF.

This clone was detected only once. The CDR3 DNA reads TGTGCCAGCAGTTTAGGAGGGACCTGGCCCTTTTACGAGCAGTACTTC. This gives the protein CASSLGGTWPFYEQYF. V is TRBV27 and J is TRBJ2-5; the D gene is possibly TRBD2 (6 bases). The J call may not be correct, given that the DNA end is closer to TRBJ2-7. CDR1 and CDR2 (germline): MNHEY, SMNVEV (reference sequence). The CDR3 is made up of 16 amino acids.

The rearrangement joins TRBV7-6 to TRBJ2-3, with D perhaps assigned TRBD1 or TRBD2 (5 bases each). Germline V gene lookup returns CDR1 SGHVS and CDR2 FNYEAQ. The CDR3 runs 14 residues. Trimming left V 0 bases short and J 1 base short, with 5 bases between. CDR3 DNA sequence: TGTGCCAGCAGCTTAGCGGGGGGCACAGATACGCAGTATTTT. This codes for CASSLAGGTDTQYF.

The chain has TRBV19 and TRBJ2-2, with D hard to call. The CDR3 consists of 10 residues. Germline CDR1 LNHDA, CDR2 SQIVND (reference sequence). V shed 11 bases and J shed 3 bases, with 4 bases lying between them. CDR3 in DNA: TGTGCCCGAGACACCGGGGAGCTGTTTTTT. This sequence encodes CARDTGELFF.

This clone was counted a few times. The chain combines TRBV21-1 with TRBJ1-5. TRBV21-1 is reported as a pseudogene. This CDR3 is built from 14 residues. For the CDR3, the DNA is TGTGCCAGCAGCAAATGGGTTGGCAATCAGCCCCAGCATTTT. Translation gives CASSKWVGNQPQHF.

The chain joins TRBV19 to TRBJ2-2; 11 bases agree with TRBD2. The CDR3 sequence is 18 residues long. The junction had 5 bases not matched to a gene; V was cut back by 1 base and J by 1 base. Germline-derived CDR1 and CDR2 are LNHDA and SQIVND (reference sequence). CDR3 nucleotides: TGTGCCAGTAGTATAGGAGGAGGACTAGCGGGGAACACCGGGGAGCTGTTTTTT. Translating gives CASSIGGGLAGNTGELFF.

CDR3 protein: CAWSPKGAEAFF. CDR3 sequence (DNA): TGTGCCTGGAGTCCAAAGGGGGCTGAAGCTTTCTTT. The chain carries TRBV30 and TRBJ1-1; a weak D match, TRBD1 (6 bases). The V and J ends lost 2 bases and 6 bases respectively, with 10 bases between them. Germline CDR1 is GTSNPN and CDR2 is SVGIG (reference sequence). The CDR3 sequence is 12 residues long.

The chain employs TRBV5-1 and TRBJ2-5; 9 bases fit TRBD1. Germline CDR1 SGHRS, CDR2 YFSETQ. The V and J ends lost 1 base and 4 bases, in that order; junction bases with no gene match: 11. CDR3 length: 17 residues. The CDR3 DNA follows: TGCGCCAGCAGCTTGTGGGGACAGACAGGGGGTGGAGAGACCCAGTACTTC. Amino acid sequence: CASSLWGQTGGGETQYF. The full variable domain, in which reference TRBV5-1 and TRBJ2-5 provide the parts outside the CDR3, is KAGVTQTPRYLIKTRGQQVTLSCSPISGHRSVSWYQQTPGQGLQFLFEYFSETQRNKGNFPGRFSGRQFSNSRSEMNVSTLELGDSALYLCASSLWGQTGGGETQYFGPGTRLLVL.

CDR3 amino acids: CASSPDYQGYNEQFF. The CDR3 bases are TGTGCCAGCAGCCCGGACTATCAAGGCTACAATGAGCAGTTCTTC. The rearrangement links TRBV7-3 to TRBJ2-1; possibly TRBD2 for D (6 bases). The CDR3 totals 15 residues. Trimming removed 5 bases at V and 3 bases at J, with 14 bases between. The germline V gene encodes CDR1 SGHTA and CDR2 FQGTGA.

This chain links TRBV19 with TRBJ1-5, with 8 bases fitting TRBD1. From germline, CDR1 is LNHDA and CDR2 SQIVND (reference sequence). Trimming took 0 bases from V and 4 from J; bases not matched to a gene: 5. The length of the CDR3 is 16 residues. CDR3 protein: CASSIDTGGRNQPQHF. For the CDR3, the DNA is TGTGCCAGTAGTATAGATACAGGGGGGCGGAATCAGCCCCAGCATTTT. The variable domain in full, with the rest retrieved from reference TRBV19 and TRBJ1-5, is DGGITQSPKYLFRKEGQNVTLSCEQNLNHDAMYWYRQDPGQGLRLIYYSQIVNDFQKGDIAEGYSVSREKKESFPLTVTSAQKNPTAFYLCASSIDTGGRNQPQHFGDGTRLSIL.

The rearrangement joins TRBV5-4 to TRBJ2-1, with 9 bases fitting TRBD2. CDR3 length equals 16 residues. Germline values: CDR1 SGHNT, CDR2 YYREEE (reference sequence). The V gene end was trimmed by 4 bases and the J gene end by 3 bases; junction bases not matched to a gene: 8. The CDR3 DNA reads TGTGCCAGCAGCAACGGACTAGCGAACGTCTACAATGAGCAGTTCTTC. This gives the protein CASSNGLANVYNEQFF.